These 31 T cell receptor beta chains share one sample of origin, sequenced in a study of PD-1 blockade in classical Hodgkin lymphoma. In every patient, relapse followed autologous stem cell transplantation, while exposure to brentuximab vedotin differed. Magnetic negative selection was used to purify CD4+ T cells from thawed PBMCs. Some clones are missing from TCRdb's copy, which holds only in-frame ones; the method was immunoSEQ multiplex PCR. The table shows about 31,000 clones, with approximately 85% occurring only once. Sequences were derived from CD4+ T cells from blood, sampled at baseline. The receptors were sampled from a human donor with classical Hodgkin lymphoma.

The chain links TRBV4-1 to TRBJ1-5; 9 bases are shared with TRBD1. This CDR3 has 15 residues. Germline-derived CDR1 and CDR2 are MGHRA and YSYEKL. V lost 3 bases to trimming and J lost 4 bases; unmatched junction nucleotides: 4. CDR3 in amino acids: CASSQDRGPNQPQHF. In DNA, the CDR3 is TGCGCCAGCAGCCAGGACAGGGGTCCAAATCAGCCCCAGCATTTT.

This clone has more than one count but fewer than ten. The rearrangement uses TRBV11-3 and TRBJ2-2; 8 positions match TRBD2. This CDR3 comprises 16 residues. V shed 1 base, J shed 1 base, and the junction held 2 bases outside the gene matches. CDR1 and CDR2 from the germline V gene are SGHNT and YENEEA. The CDR3 reads CASSLAGGRNTGELFF. DNA of the CDR3: TGTGCCAGCAGCTTAGCGGGAGGGAGGAACACCGGGGAGCTGTTTTTT.

This clone occurred once. The chain couples TRBV28 to TRBJ1-4; TRBD1 matches at 11 bases. The CDR3 totals 17 residues. V gave up 5 bases and J gave up 0 bases; unmatched junction bases: 5. The germline V gene has CDR1 MDHEN and CDR2 SYDVKM. Here the CDR3 reads CASSESGQGATNEKLFF. The DNA of the CDR3 is TGTGCCAGCAGTGAATCGGGACAGGGGGCAACTAATGAAAAACTGTTTTTT.

This clone was recorded only once. CDR3 sequence reads: CASSLGGGSDRVGGYTF. The DNA for the CDR3 is TGTGCCAGCAGCTTAGGAGGTGGGTCGGACAGGGTTGGAGGCTACACCTTC. The V and J genes are TRBV7-9 and TRBJ1-2; the match to TRBD1 covers 8 bases. Germline CDR1 SEHNR, CDR2 FQNEAQ (reference sequence). The CDR3 runs 17 residues. V lost 1 base to trimming and J lost 8 bases; unmatched junction nucleotides: 15.

The rearrangement uses TRBV10-3 and TRBJ1-2, with 8 bases aligning to TRBD1. The junction had 5 bases not matched to a gene; V was cut back by 6 bases and J by 5 bases. Germline assignment: CDR1 ENHRY and CDR2 SYGVKD. The CDR3 runs to 13 residues. CDR3 DNA: TGTGCCATCAGACCAGGGGGCCCGTATGGCTACACCTTC. Amino acids: CAIRPGGPYGYTF.

V is TRBV6-6 and J is TRBJ1-3; TRBD1 is a possible D gene (5 bases). Germline CDR1 is MNHNY and CDR2 is SVGAGI (reference sequence). Trimming shortened V by 5 bases and J by 2 bases, and 13 bases separated the two germline ends. CDR3 length: 15 residues. CDR3: CASSLKQEPGNTIYF. CDR3 nucleotides: TGTGCCAGCAGTCTAAAACAGGAGCCTGGAAACACCATATATTTT.

The rearrangement links TRBV5-1 to TRBJ2-4; D unclear. The germline V gene encodes CDR1 SGHRS and CDR2 YFSETQ. The CDR3 runs to 15 residues. V lost 4 bases, J lost 0 bases, and 11 bases lay in between. Here the CDR3 reads CASSPDSGAKNIQYF. The CDR3 nucleotides are TGCGCCAGCAGCCCCGATAGTGGAGCCAAAAACATTCAGTACTTC.

This clone was detected once. This rearrangement joins TRBV7-8 to TRBJ1-6; D call uncertain. This CDR3 region has 14 residues. With 5 bases removed from V and 9 bases from J, the gap between germline ends came to 14 bases. CDR1 and CDR2 from the germline V gene are SGHVS and FQNEAQ. CDR3 coding DNA: TGTGCCAGCAGCGGTCGAGGGAGAGGTTCACCCCTCCACTTT. It encodes CASSGRGRGSPLHF.

The V call is TRBV19, the J call TRBJ2-7; D perhaps matches TRBD1 (5 bases). Trimming left V 4 bases short and J 4 bases short, with 8 bases between. The length of the CDR3 is 12 residues. Germline V lookup: CDR1 LNHDA, CDR2 SQIVND (reference sequence). CDR3 in DNA: TGTGCCAGTAGTAACACAGGTTACGAGCAGTACTTC. Translated: CASSNTGYEQYF.

The rearrangement links TRBV2 to TRBJ2-7; TRBD1 might be the D (6 bases). Germline V gene data show CDR1 as SNHLY and CDR2 as FYNNEI. This CDR3 has 14 residues. The germline V and J ends were trimmed by 6 bases and 3 bases, with 15 bases remaining between them. The CDR3 reads CASRPDRSYYEQYF. DNA for the CDR3: TGTGCCAGCAGACCGGACAGAAGTTACTACGAGCAGTACTTC.

The gene calls are TRBV14 and TRBJ2-3; 8 nucleotides align to TRBD2. Per the germline V gene, CDR1 is SGHDN and CDR2 is FVKESK. The CDR3 loop spans 15 amino acids. Trimming at V came to 4 bases and at J to 6 bases, leaving 9 bases not matched to a gene. The chain's CDR3 is CASSPRREARDTQYF. The CDR3 nucleotides read TGTGCCAGCAGCCCTAGGCGGGAGGCCAGGGATACGCAGTATTTT.

This clone was found a few times. This chain joins TRBV7-2 and TRBJ1-3; D unclear. V was cut by 8 bases and J by 0 bases, with 17 bases left in between. Germline CDR1 and CDR2: SGHTA and FQGNSA. The CDR3 consists of 16 residues. CDR3 sequence (DNA): TGTGCCAGCGGCTATGGGCCGGTGTCCTCTGGAAACACCATATATTTT. The encoded protein is CASGYGPVSSGNTIYF.

The chain recombines TRBV18 with TRBJ2-7; 8 bases are a match to TRBD2. Germline CDR1 and CDR2: KGHSH and LQKENI. The CDR3 is 15 residues long. J lost 3 bases, V lost 6 bases, and 10 bases had no gene match. The CDR3 DNA sequence: TGTGCCAGCTCCCTGGGGACTAGTAACTACTACGAGCAGTACTTC. It yields the protein CASSLGTSNYYEQYF. Full variable domain (outside the CDR3, taken from reference TRBV18 and TRBJ2-7): NAGVMQNPRHLVRRRGQEARLRCSPMKGHSHVYWYRQLPEEGLKFMVYLQKENIIDESGMPKERFSAEFPKEGPSILRIQQVVRGDSAAYFCASSLGTSNYYEQYFGPGTRLTVT.

In DNA form, the CDR3 reads TGTGCCAGCAGCTTAACGAAACACAGAGGGATGAACACTGAAGCTTTCTTT. This codes for CASSLTKHRGMNTEAFF. The rearrangement joins TRBV7-8 to TRBJ1-1; D is uncertain. CDR1 is SGHVS and CDR2 is FQNEAQ in the germline V gene. The V gene lost 2 bases and the J gene lost 0 bases, with 16 bases spanning the gap. The CDR3 sequence is 17 residues long.

This clone was observed a single time. The chain couples TRBV5-6 to TRBJ2-6, with no clear D. This CDR3 region has 13 residues. Germline loops: CDR1 SGHDT, CDR2 YYEEEE. Trimming removed 4 bases from V and 1 base from J, with 3 bases in between. The CDR3 protein is CASSQSGANVLTF. As DNA, the CDR3 is TGTGCCAGCAGCCAATCTGGGGCCAACGTCCTGACTTTC. The variable domain in full, completed from reference TRBV5-6 and TRBJ2-6, reads DAGVTQSPTHLIKTRGQQVTLRCSPKSGHDTVSWYQQALGQGPQFIFQYYEEEERQRGNFPDRFSGHQFPNYSSELNVNALLLGDSALYLCASSQSGANVLTFGAGSRLTVL.

The gene calls are TRBV4-1 and TRBJ1-1; possible D gene TRBD1, 5 bases. Germline CDR1 MGHRA, CDR2 YSYEKL. This CDR3 region has 14 residues. The V end lost 3 bases, the J end lost 6 bases, and 14 bases lay between the germline ends. This CDR3 reads CASSQGRVGPEAFF. The DNA for the CDR3 is TGCGCCAGCAGCCAGGGCAGGGTGGGTCCTGAAGCTTTCTTT.

This clone was found a few times. V gene TRBV6-1 combines with J gene TRBJ1-2, with D unresolved. CDR1 and CDR2 (germline): MNHNS, SASEGT. Trimming took 5 bases from V and 8 from J, leaving 21 bases between them. This CDR3 is built from 15 residues. CDR3 coding DNA: TGTGCCAGCAGTCTCTTTCAGCTCTCAATCGGGGGCTACACCTTC. This gives the protein CASSLFQLSIGGYTF.

The rearrangement links TRBV27 to TRBJ1-2, with D maybe TRBD1 (5 bases). V shed 1 base and J shed 7 bases, with 16 bases lying between them. The germline gives CDR1 MNHEY, CDR2 SMNVEV (reference sequence). The CDR3 runs 15 residues. CDR3 protein: CASSLLAQGVRGYTF. Here the CDR3 DNA reads TGTGCCAGCAGTTTATTGGCGCAGGGAGTACGTGGCTACACCTTC.

This chain connects TRBV19 to TRBJ2-7; D is undetermined. V was shortened by 7 bases and J by 5 bases, with 12 bases between the two germline ends. The CDR3 totals 12 residues. Per germline, CDR1 LNHDA and CDR2 SQIVND (reference sequence). CDR3: CASIGRLNEQYF. In nucleotides, the CDR3 is TGTGCCAGTATCGGCAGGTTAAACGAGCAGTACTTC.

The J gene is TRBJ2-1, the V gene TRBV15, with 7 positions matching TRBD2. Trimming took 9 bases from V and 0 from J; bases not matched to a gene: 8. The CDR3 extends over 15 amino acids. CDR1 and CDR2 from the germline V gene are LNHNV and YYDKDF (reference sequence). CDR3 sequence: CATTRESGSYNEQFF. DNA of the CDR3: TGTGCCACGACGCGGGAGAGCGGCTCCTACAATGAGCAGTTCTTC.

DNA of the CDR3: TGTGCCATCAGTGAGCCCCCGCCAGGGGGCACTGAAGCTTTCTTT. Translation: CAISEPPPGGTEAFF. The chain carries TRBV10-3 and TRBJ1-1; the match to TRBD1 covers 7 bases. This CDR3 has 15 residues. Trimming at V came to 2 bases and at J to 4 bases, leaving 7 bases not matched to a gene. Germline V gene data show CDR1 as ENHRY and CDR2 as SYGVKD.

The genes are TRBV30 and TRBJ1-1; 7 bases line up with TRBD1. The J segment lost 2 bases and the V segment lost 1 base, leaving 4 bases of the junction unmatched. CDR3 length equals 14 residues. Germline CDR1 reads GTSNPN; CDR2 reads SVGIG (reference sequence). The CDR3 is CAWSAGTANTEAFF. The CDR3 DNA is TGTGCCTGGAGTGCGGGGACAGCCAACACTGAAGCTTTCTTT.

The V call is TRBV6-4, the J call TRBJ1-5, with D possibly TRBD1 on 6 matching bases. The CDR3 contains 19 residues. V was trimmed by 10 bases and J by 3 bases, leaving 31 bases between them. Germline CDR1 is MRHNA and CDR2 is SNTAGT. The CDR3 loop reads CATALQGPLLRDFNQPQHF. CDR3 nucleotide sequence: TGTGCCACAGCATTACAGGGCCCGTTACTCCGCGATTTCAATCAGCCCCAGCATTTT.

The chain combines TRBV7-9 with TRBJ1-1; no definite D call. Germline V gene sequence: CDR1 SEHNR, CDR2 FQNEAQ (reference sequence). This CDR3 spans 16 amino acids. Trimming took 5 bases from V and 0 from J, leaving 16 bases between them. CDR3 region: CASSRRTVGMNTEAFF. DNA of the CDR3: TGTGCCAGCAGCCGCAGGACGGTGGGGATGAACACTGAAGCTTTCTTT.

The chain uses TRBV15 and TRBJ2-7; the D gene is possibly TRBD2 (6 bases). CDR3 length equals 16 residues. V was pared by 5 bases and J by 5 bases, with 22 bases between. Germline-derived CDR1 and CDR2 are LNHNV and YYDKDF (reference sequence). The DNA for the CDR3 is TGTGCCACCAGCTGGGAGCGAGCGGGCCAAGTCCACGAGCAGTACTTC. This gives the protein CATSWERAGQVHEQYF.

This chain uses TRBV6-1 with TRBJ2-7; D is possibly TRBD1 (5 bases). CDR3 length: 13 amino acids. Per germline, CDR1 MNHNS and CDR2 SASEGT. The germline V and J ends were trimmed by 9 bases and 1 base, with 13 bases remaining between them. The CDR3 coding sequence is TGTGCCAGGTCCGCAGGGCCTTCCTACGAGCAGTACTTC. Its protein product is CARSAGPSYEQYF.

V and J are TRBV19 and TRBJ1-2; D gene uncertain. The V gene's germline CDR1 is LNHDA and CDR2 SQIVND (reference sequence). The germline V and J ends were trimmed by 5 bases and 4 bases, with 14 bases remaining between them. The CDR3 covers 14 residues. The CDR3 DNA reads TGTGCCAGTAGTGAGCTGCAGCGAATCTATGGCTACACCTTC. Translation gives CASSELQRIYGYTF.

This chain connects TRBV2 to TRBJ1-3; D possibly corresponds to TRBD1 (5 bases). Deletions cut 6 bases from V and 0 bases from J, with 12 bases between. The CDR3 loop spans 15 amino acids. Germline CDR1 reads SNHLY; CDR2 reads FYNNEI. The CDR3 loop is CASRAAGFSGNTIYF. The CDR3 nucleotides are TGTGCCAGCAGGGCAGCAGGGTTCTCTGGAAACACCATATATTTT. Complete variable domain (other parts from reference TRBV2 and TRBJ1-3): EPEVTQTPSHQVTQMGQEVILRCVPISNHLYFYWYRQILGQKVEFLVSFYNNEISEKSEIFDDQFSVERPDGSNFTLKIRSTKLEDSAMYFCASRAAGFSGNTIYFGEGSWLTVV.

V gene TRBV6-1 combines with J gene TRBJ2-5; D is possibly TRBD1 (6 bases). V was cut by 6 bases and J by 4 bases, with 15 bases left in between. This CDR3 is 14 amino acids long. The germline gives CDR1 MNHNS, CDR2 SASEGT. CDR3 in amino acids: CASRTGLRGETQYF. CDR3 DNA sequence: TGTGCCAGCAGGACAGGACTCCGAGGAGAGACCCAGTACTTC.

The rearrangement uses TRBV9 and TRBJ2-5, with 9 bases matching TRBD2. The germline V gene has CDR1 SGDLS and CDR2 YYNGEE. There are 16 residues in the CDR3. V shed 0 bases and J 4 bases; nucleotides not matched to a gene: 7. The CDR3 reads CASSVAGLAGRETQYF. DNA for the CDR3: TGTGCCAGCAGCGTAGCGGGTCTAGCGGGAAGAGAGACCCAGTACTTC. The full variable domain, completed using reference TRBV9 and TRBJ2-5, is DSGVTQTPKHLITATGQRVTLRCSPRSGDLSVYWYQQSLDQGLQFLIQYYNGEERAKGNILERFSAQQFPDLHSELNLSSLELGDSALYFCASSVAGLAGRETQYFGPGTRLLVL.

The V and J genes are TRBV4-1 and TRBJ2-5, with D possibly called TRBD1 or TRBD2 (5 bases each). TRBJ2-7 matches the DNA end more closely, so the J call is doubtful. This CDR3 contains 14 residues. Per germline, CDR1 MGHRA and CDR2 YSYEKL. DNA for the CDR3: TGCGCCAGCAAAGGGACCGATAACTCCTACGAGCAGTACTTC. Translation: CASKGTDNSYEQYF.